This T cell receptor (beta chain) was documented in a study of T-cell memory formation after mild COVID-19. About the study: Each donor largely had its own TCR clusters. Notes on the study in general: Clones contracting over day 15 to 85 were CD4/CD8 balanced, with later expanders leaning CD4+. Contracting CD4+ clones lay largely in CM and EM, with CD8+ ones residing in EMRA.

About this clonotype: Its antigen is not known.

This CDR3 spans 15 amino acids. CDR1 and CDR2 (germline): LNHNV, YYDKDF (reference sequence). The V gene end was trimmed by 3 bases and the J gene end by 4 bases; junction bases not matched to a gene: 5. It was 5'RACE with constant-segment primers that produced the TCR alpha and TCR beta cDNA libraries, which carried sample barcodes and UMIs. TCRdb fed the 5' RACE reads into MiXCR, producing one record per CDR3 protein. The data show more than 300,000 distinct CDR3 sequences, with around 20% seen just once and about 21% held by the top ten. This clonotype was sampled from a young man who had mild COVID-19 (a few samples of this study predate the infection). Cell type and time point are not known. The chain has TRBV15 and TRBJ2-5; the match to TRBD1 covers 10 bases. Material for sequencing was PBMCs or a T cell subset sorted from them (not recorded which). The CDR3 loop reads CATSRTGGLRETQYF. CDR3 DNA sequence: TGTGCCACCAGCAGGACAGGGGGCTTAAGAGAGACCCAGTACTTC.